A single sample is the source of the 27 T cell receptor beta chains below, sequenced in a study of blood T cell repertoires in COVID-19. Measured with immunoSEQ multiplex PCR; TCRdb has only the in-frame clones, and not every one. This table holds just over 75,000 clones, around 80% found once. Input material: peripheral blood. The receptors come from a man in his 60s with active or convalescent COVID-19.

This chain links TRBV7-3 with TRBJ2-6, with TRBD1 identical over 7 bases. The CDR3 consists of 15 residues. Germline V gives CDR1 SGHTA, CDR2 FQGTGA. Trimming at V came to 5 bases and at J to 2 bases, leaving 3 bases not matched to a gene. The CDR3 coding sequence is TGTGCCAGCAGCGCGACAGGGACTGGGGCCAACGTCCTGACTTTC. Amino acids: CASSATGTGANVLTF.

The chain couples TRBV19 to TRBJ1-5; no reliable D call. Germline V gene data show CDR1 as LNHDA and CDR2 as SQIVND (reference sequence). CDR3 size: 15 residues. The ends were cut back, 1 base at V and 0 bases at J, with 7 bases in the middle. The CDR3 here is CASSIGGYSNQPQHF. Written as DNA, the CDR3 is TGTGCCAGTAGTATAGGCGGTTATAGCAATCAGCCCCAGCATTTT.

As DNA, the CDR3 is TGTGCCAGTAGTATGCGGAGGACAGGGGCTCCCCGCTCTGGGGCCAACGTCCTGACTTTC. It is translated as CASSMRRTGAPRSGANVLTF. The chain combines TRBV19 with TRBJ2-6; TRBD1 agrees at 9 bases. The CDR3 sequence is 20 residues long. Germline CDR1 LNHDA, CDR2 SQIVND (reference sequence). J was trimmed by 0 bases and V by 3 bases; bases with no gene match: 12.

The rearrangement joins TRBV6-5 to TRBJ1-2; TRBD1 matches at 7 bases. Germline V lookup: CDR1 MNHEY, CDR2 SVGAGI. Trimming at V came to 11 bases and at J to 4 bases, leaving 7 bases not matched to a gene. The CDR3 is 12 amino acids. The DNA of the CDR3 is TGTGCCGTCTGGGGGACAGCCTATGGCTACACCTTC. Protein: CAVWGTAYGYTF.

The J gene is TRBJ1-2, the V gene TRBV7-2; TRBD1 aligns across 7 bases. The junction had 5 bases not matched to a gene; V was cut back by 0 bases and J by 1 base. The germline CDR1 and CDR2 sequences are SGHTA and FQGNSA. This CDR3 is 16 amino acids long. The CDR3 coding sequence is TGTGCCAGCAGCTTAGCGGTATGGGACAGTAACTATGGCTACACCTTC. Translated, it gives CASSLAVWDSNYGYTF.

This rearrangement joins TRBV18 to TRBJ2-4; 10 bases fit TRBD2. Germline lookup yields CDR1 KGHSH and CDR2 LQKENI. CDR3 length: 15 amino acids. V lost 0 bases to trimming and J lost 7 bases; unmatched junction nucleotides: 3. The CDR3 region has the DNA TGTGCCAGCTCACCACCGGGACTAGCGATGAACATTCAGTACTTC. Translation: CASSPPGLAMNIQYF.

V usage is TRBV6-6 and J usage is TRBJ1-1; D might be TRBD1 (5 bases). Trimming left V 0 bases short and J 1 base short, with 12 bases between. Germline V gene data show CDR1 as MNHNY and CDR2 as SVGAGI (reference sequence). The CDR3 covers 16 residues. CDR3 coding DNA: TGTGCCAGCAGTTACTCGAGTATTCAGGGGAACACTGAAGCTTTCTTT. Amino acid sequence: CASSYSSIQGNTEAFF.

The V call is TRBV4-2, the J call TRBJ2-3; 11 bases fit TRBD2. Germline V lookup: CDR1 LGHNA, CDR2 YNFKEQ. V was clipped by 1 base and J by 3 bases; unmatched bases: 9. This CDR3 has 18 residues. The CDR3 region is CASSQVWVGTSGTDTQYF. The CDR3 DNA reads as TGTGCCAGCAGCCAAGTTTGGGTGGGGACTAGCGGAACAGATACGCAGTATTTT.

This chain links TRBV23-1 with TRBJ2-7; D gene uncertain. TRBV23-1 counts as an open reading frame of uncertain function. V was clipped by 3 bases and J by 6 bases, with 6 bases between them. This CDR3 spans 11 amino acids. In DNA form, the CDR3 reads TGCGCCAGCAGTCACCCCTGCGAGCAGTACTTC. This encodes CASSHPCEQYF.

CDR3 loop: CASSTGIIPLHF. The CDR3 DNA is TGTGCCAGCAGCACAGGGATAATTCCCCTCCACTTT. The chain couples TRBV2 to TRBJ1-6; D may be TRBD1 (6 bases). This CDR3 is built from 12 residues. Germline-derived CDR1 and CDR2 are SNHLY and FYNNEI. V was cut by 6 bases and J by 13 bases, with 13 bases left in between.

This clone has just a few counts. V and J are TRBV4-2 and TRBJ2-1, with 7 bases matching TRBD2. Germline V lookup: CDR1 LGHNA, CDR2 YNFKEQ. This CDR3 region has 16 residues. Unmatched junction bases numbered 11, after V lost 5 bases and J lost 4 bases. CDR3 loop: CASSGREDSLYNEQFF. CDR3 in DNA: TGTGCCAGCAGCGGCCGGGAGGACTCCTTATACAATGAGCAGTTCTTC.

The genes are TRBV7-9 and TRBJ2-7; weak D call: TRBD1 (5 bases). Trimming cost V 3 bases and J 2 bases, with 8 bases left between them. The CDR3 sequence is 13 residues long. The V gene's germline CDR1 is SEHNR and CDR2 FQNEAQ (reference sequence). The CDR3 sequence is CASSFDRTYEQYF. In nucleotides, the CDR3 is TGTGCCAGCAGCTTCGACAGAACCTACGAGCAGTACTTC.

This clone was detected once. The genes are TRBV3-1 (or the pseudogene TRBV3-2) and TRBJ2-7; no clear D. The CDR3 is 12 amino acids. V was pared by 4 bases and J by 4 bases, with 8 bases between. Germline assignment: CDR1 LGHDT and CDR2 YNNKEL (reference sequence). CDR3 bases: TGTGCCAGCAGCCCCGGTCGGTACGAGCAGTACTTC. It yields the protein CASSPGRYEQYF.

CDR3 nucleotide sequence: TGTGCCATCAGTGAGTCAACGGGGGTTGGCACAGATACGCAGTATTTT. Encoded protein: CAISESTGVGTDTQYF. The chain combines TRBV10-3 with TRBJ2-3, with TRBD2 as a possible D gene (6 bases). The CDR3 runs 16 residues. Between the trimmed V and J ends, which lost 0 bases and 1 base, there was a span of 11 bases. Germline V gene lookup returns CDR1 ENHRY and CDR2 SYGVKD.

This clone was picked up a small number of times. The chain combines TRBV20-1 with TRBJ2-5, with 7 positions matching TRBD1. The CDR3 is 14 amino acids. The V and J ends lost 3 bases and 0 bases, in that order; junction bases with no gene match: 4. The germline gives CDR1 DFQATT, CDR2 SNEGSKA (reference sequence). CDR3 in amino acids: CSASTGQHQETQYF. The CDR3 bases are TGCAGTGCTAGTACGGGACAGCACCAAGAGACCCAGTACTTC.

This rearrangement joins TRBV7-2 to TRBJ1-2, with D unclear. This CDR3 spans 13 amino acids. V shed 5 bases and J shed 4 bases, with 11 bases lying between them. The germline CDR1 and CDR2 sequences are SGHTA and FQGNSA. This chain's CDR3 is CASSQRGVYGYTF. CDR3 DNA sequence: TGTGCCAGCAGCCAACGGGGTGTCTATGGCTACACCTTC.

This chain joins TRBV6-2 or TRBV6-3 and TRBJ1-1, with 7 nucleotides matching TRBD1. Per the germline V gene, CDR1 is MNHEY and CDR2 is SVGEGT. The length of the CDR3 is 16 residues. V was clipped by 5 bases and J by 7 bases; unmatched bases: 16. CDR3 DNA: TGTGCCAGCAGTGCGGCGGGGCAGGGGGTCGCCCGTGAAGCTTTCTTT. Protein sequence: CASSAAGQGVAREAFF.

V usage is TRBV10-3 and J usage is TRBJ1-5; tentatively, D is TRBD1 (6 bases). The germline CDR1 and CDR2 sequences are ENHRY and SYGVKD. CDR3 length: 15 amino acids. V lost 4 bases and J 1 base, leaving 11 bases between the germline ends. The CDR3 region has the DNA TGTGCCATCAGTGCGGCAGGGGAAAGCAATCAGCCCCAGCATTTT. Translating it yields CAISAAGESNQPQHF.

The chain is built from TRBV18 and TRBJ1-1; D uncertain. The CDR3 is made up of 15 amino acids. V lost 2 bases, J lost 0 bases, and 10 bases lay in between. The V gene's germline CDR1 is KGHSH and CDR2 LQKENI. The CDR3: CASSPWRRMNTEAFF. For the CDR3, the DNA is TGTGCCAGCTCACCATGGAGACGAATGAACACTGAAGCTTTCTTT.

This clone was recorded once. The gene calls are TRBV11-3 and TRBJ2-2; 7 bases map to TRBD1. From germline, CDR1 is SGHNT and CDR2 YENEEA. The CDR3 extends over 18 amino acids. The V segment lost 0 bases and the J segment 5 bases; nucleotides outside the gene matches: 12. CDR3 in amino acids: CASSLEFPGATGTGELFF. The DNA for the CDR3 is TGTGCCAGCAGCTTAGAATTCCCCGGGGCGACAGGGACCGGGGAGCTGTTTTTT.

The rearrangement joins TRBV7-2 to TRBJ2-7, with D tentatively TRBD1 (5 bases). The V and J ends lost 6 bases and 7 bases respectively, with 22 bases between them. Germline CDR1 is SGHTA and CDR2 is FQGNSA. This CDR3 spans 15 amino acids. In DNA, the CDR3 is TGTGCCAGCAGGGAAACCAGGGAACCCACTACGGAGCAGTACTTC. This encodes CASRETREPTTEQYF. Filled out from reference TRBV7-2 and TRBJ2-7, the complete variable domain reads GAGVSQSPSNKVTEKGKDVELRCDPISGHTALYWYRQSLGQGLEFLIYFQGNSAPDKSGLPSDRFSAERTGGSVSTLTIQRTQQEDSAVYLCASRETREPTTEQYFGPGTRLTVT.

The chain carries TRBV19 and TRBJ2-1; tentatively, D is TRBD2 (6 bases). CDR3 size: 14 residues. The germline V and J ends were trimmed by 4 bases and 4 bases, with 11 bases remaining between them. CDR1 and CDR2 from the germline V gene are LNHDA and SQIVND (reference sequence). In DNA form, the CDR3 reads TGTGCCAGTAGTACCGGGACTCAATACAATGAGCAGTTCTTC. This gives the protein CASSTGTQYNEQFF.

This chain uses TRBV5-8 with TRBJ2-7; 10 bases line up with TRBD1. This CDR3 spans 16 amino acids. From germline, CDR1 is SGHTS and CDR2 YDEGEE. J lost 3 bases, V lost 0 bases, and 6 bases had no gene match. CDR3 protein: CASSLDPGQGLYEQYF. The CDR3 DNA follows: TGTGCCAGCAGCTTGGACCCGGGACAGGGGCTCTACGAGCAGTACTTC.

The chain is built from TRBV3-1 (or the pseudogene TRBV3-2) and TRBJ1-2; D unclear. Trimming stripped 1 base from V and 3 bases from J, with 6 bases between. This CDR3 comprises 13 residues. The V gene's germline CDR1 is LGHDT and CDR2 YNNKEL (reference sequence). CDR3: CASSQAVYYGYTF. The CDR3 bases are TGTGCCAGCAGCCAAGCCGTATACTATGGCTACACCTTC.

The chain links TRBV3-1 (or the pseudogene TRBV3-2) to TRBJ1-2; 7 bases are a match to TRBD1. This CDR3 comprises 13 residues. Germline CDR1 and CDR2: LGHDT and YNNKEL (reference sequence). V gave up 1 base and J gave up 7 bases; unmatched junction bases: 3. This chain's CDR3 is CASSQVGTVGYTF. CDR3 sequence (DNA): TGTGCCAGCAGCCAAGTTGGGACAGTTGGCTACACCTTC.

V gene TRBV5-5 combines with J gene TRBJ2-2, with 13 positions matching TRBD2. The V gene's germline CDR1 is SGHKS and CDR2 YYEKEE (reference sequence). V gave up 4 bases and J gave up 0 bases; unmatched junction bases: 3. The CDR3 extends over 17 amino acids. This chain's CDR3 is CASSRGTSGANTGELFF. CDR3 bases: TGTGCCAGCAGCCGAGGGACTAGCGGGGCGAACACCGGGGAGCTGTTTTTT.

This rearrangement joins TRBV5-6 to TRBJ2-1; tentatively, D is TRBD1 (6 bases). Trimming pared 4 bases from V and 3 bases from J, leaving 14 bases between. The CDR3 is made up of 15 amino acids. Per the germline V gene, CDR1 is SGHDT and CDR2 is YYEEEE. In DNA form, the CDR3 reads TGTGCCAGCAGCCCCGACAGGAGCCACTACAATGAGCAGTTCTTC. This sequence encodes CASSPDRSHYNEQFF.